This T cell receptor beta chain was observed in a study of T cells in women clearing cervical HPV infection. Cervical HPV DNA detected by MY09/MY11 PCR, typed by dot-blot. Germline CDR1 is SQVTM and CDR2 is ANQGSEA. V lost 4 bases to trimming and J lost 6 bases; unmatched junction nucleotides: 13. The CDR3 runs to 15 residues. Some clones are missing from TCRdb's copy, which holds only in-frame ones; the method was immunoSEQ multiplex PCR. This sample carries 20,000 to 25,000 clones, with about 3.3% going to the ten biggest clones. As concerns this clone: The read ends 3 residues early relative to the CDR3; the germline J gene fills the gap.

This sequence was found in a woman aged 18 to 75 with a cervical HPV16 infection that either progressed to CIN3+ or cleared (not recorded which). The chain couples TRBV29-1 to TRBJ2-7; 9 bases agree with TRBD1. The sequenced sample consisted of blood buffy coat. CDR3: CSVATDWGQGSEQYF. The CDR3 DNA, read in part, is TGCAGCGTTGCTACAGACTGGGGACAGGGCTCCGAG.